This T cell receptor (beta chain) is from a study of blood T cell repertoires in COVID-19. CDR3 length: 15 residues. V dropped 0 bases and J dropped 3; count of bases not matched to a gene: 4. CDR1 is SGHRS and CDR2 is YFSETQ in the germline V gene. Original data processing: How many nucleated cells were present was estimated from reference gene primer amplification. The table came from immunoSEQ multiplex PCR; TCRdb's copy has only in-frame clones and leaves some out. That table furnishes V, J and clone size, whereas the DNA furnished D and trimming. Among approximately 150,000 clones listed, 88% were seen once.

The chain employs TRBV5-1 and TRBJ1-2, with TRBD1 matching 8 bases. This sequence was found in a human donor in a cohort sampled during active COVID-19. Sample: peripheral blood. The CDR3 bases are TGCGCCAGCAGCTTGGCCACAGGGGGGGACTATGGCTACACCTTC. It is translated as CASSLATGGDYGYTF.